Sequencing of this T cell receptor beta chain was carried out in a study of blood T cell repertoires in COVID-19. Study context: Samples of COVID-19 (acute and convalescent) were obtained from the United States, Italy and Spain. PBMCs, B-cell-depleted T cells, or T cells were the source of the cDNA or gDNA that made up the material.

V lost 5 bases and J lost 0, with 11 bases in between. The CDR3 totals 15 residues. CDR1 is SGHAT and CDR2 is FQNNGV in the germline V gene. Original data processing: Reference gene primer amplification yielded estimated nucleated cell counts. Produced via immunoSEQ multiplex PCR; TCRdb's table is partial and in-frame only. V, J and clone size are taken as reported in that table, and D and trimming were inferred from the DNA itself. Among approximately 80,000 clones, 81% were seen once, and the ten largest hold 44%. Sequencing was carried out using peripheral blood. This chain connects TRBV11-2 to TRBJ2-1; no reliable D call. This clonotype originated in a man at least 80 years old with acute or convalescent COVID-19. For the CDR3, the DNA is TGTGCCAGCAGCCGTCGCACGGGCTCCTACAATGAGCAGTTCTTC. The encoded protein is CASSRRTGSYNEQFF.